A single T cell receptor beta chain is shown here with its context. The source of the sample is a study of technical replicates of blood from a handful of donors. Trimming took 5 bases from V and 8 from J; bases not matched to a gene: 11. The CDR3 covers 14 residues. Per germline, CDR1 MNHNY and CDR2 SVGAGI (reference sequence). The data were produced by immunoSEQ multiplex PCR, yet TCRdb's version contains in-frame clones alone and is incomplete. This sample has approximately 70,000 clones, with around 91% found just once. The TCR was taken from a human donor in good health. Material: T cells isolated from PBMCs. V and J are TRBV6-6 and TRBJ1-2, with TRBD1 matching 7 bases. The CDR3 DNA is TGTGCCAGCAGTCCCGGACAGGCTGGGGGGGGCTACACCTTC. As protein: CASSPGQAGGGYTF.